One sample yielded the 24 T cell receptor beta chains listed below, sequenced in a study of shared clonotypes between healthy human individuals. Sequencing was performed with immunoSEQ multiplex PCR; in TCRdb, only in-frame clones are kept and a portion is missing. The table records about 1.5 million clones, approximately 98% of them present only once. The sequencing sample was made of naive CD4+ T cells sorted from blood. Subset reported: CD45RA+ positively selected. These TCRs come from a man aged 25 to 45 in good health.

This rearrangement joins TRBV5-6 to TRBJ1-1, with 7 bases lining up with TRBD1. Germline V gene data show CDR1 as SGHDT and CDR2 as YYEEEE. V dropped 0 bases and J dropped 7; count of bases not matched to a gene: 0. The CDR3 length is 12 residues. The chain's CDR3 is CASSLAGGEAFF. The CDR3 coding sequence is TGTGCCAGCAGCTTGGCAGGGGGTGAAGCTTTCTTT.

V is TRBV5-6 and J is TRBJ2-1, with D perhaps TRBD2 (6 bases). V shed 4 bases and J shed 4 bases, with 18 bases lying between them. The CDR3 consists of 16 residues. The germline gives CDR1 SGHDT, CDR2 YYEEEE. Here the CDR3 reads CASSGTSWVGYNEQFF. The CDR3 DNA reads as TGTGCCAGCAGCGGGACTTCGTGGGTGGGATACAATGAGCAGTTCTTC.

The rearrangement links TRBV27 to TRBJ1-1; TRBD1 aligns across 8 bases. CDR1 and CDR2 from the germline V gene are MNHEY and SMNVEV (reference sequence). V gave up 6 bases and J gave up 0 bases; unmatched junction bases: 12. The length of the CDR3 is 17 residues. Here the CDR3 reads CASRGTRGRGMNTEAFF. The CDR3 nucleotides read TGTGCCAGCAGAGGAACCAGGGGGCGGGGAATGAACACTGAAGCTTTCTTT.

The chain uses TRBV19 and TRBJ2-1, with 7 bases identical to TRBD1. In germline, CDR1 is LNHDA, CDR2 SQIVND (reference sequence). V lost 5 bases to trimming and J lost 4 bases; unmatched junction nucleotides: 5. The CDR3 length is 14 residues. The CDR3: CASSVTGTYNEQFF. For the CDR3, the DNA is TGTGCCAGTAGTGTGACAGGGACGTACAATGAGCAGTTCTTC.

This sequence joins TRBV14 and TRBJ2-2, with D unresolved. The germline V and J ends were trimmed by 5 bases and 6 bases, with 10 bases remaining between them. Germline V gene sequence: CDR1 SGHDN, CDR2 FVKESK. This CDR3 region has 13 residues. In DNA, the CDR3 is TGTGCCAGCAGCGTCCAAAGGCCCGGGGAGCTGTTTTTT. Protein product: CASSVQRPGELFF.

This sequence joins TRBV12-5 and TRBJ1-1; 7 bases are a match to TRBD1. The CDR3 extends over 13 amino acids. Germline assignment: CDR1 LGHNT and CDR2 FRNRAP. Losses at the gene ends were 6 bases for V and 3 bases for J; bases not matched to a gene: 4. The CDR3 DNA sequence: TGTGCTAGTGGCCGGGACAGATACACTGAAGCTTTCTTT. Encoded protein: CASGRDRYTEAFF.

The chain links TRBV21-1 to TRBJ2-7; the DNA was not used to check the table's D call, TRBD1. TRBV21-1 is labeled a pseudogene. The CDR3 sequence is 13 residues long. The CDR3 DNA is TGTGCCAGCAGCACAAACAGGGGTTGGGAGCAGTACTTC. As protein: CASSTNRGWEQYF.

This chain joins TRBV14 and TRBJ2-5; D might be TRBD1 (5 bases). The CDR3 is 15 residues long. Looked up from germline, CDR1 is SGHDN and CDR2 is FVKESK. V was clipped by 4 bases and J by 5 bases, with 17 bases between them. The CDR3 loop reads CASSPTIRPGETQYF. In nucleotides, the CDR3 is TGTGCCAGCAGCCCTACCATCAGGCCAGGGGAGACCCAGTACTTC.

This chain connects TRBV4-2 to TRBJ2-7, with TRBD2 as a possible D gene (6 bases). The V gene's germline CDR1 is LGHNA and CDR2 YNFKEQ. The CDR3 is made up of 16 amino acids. V was trimmed by 2 bases and J by 1 base, leaving 15 bases between them. CDR3 region: CASSQSFQRASYEQYF. Written as DNA, the CDR3 is TGTGCCAGCAGCCAATCCTTCCAGCGGGCATCCTACGAGCAGTACTTC.

The chain has TRBV27 and TRBJ2-6, with D unresolved. V was pared by 5 bases and J by 0 bases, with 5 bases between. Germline CDR1 reads MNHEY; CDR2 reads SMNVEV (reference sequence). The CDR3 is 14 residues long. Here the CDR3 reads CASSRSSGANVLTF. The CDR3 DNA reads as TGTGCCAGCAGTCGTTCCTCTGGGGCCAACGTCCTGACTTTC.

The rearrangement joins TRBV19 to TRBJ2-5, with a tentative D call TRBD1 (6 bases). V lost 3 bases and J 3 bases, leaving 23 bases between the germline ends. The CDR3 length is 18 residues. The germline V gene has CDR1 LNHDA and CDR2 SQIVND (reference sequence). CDR3 protein: CASSIGFPRTGPKETQYF. The DNA for the CDR3 is TGTGCCAGTAGTATCGGTTTCCCCCGAACAGGGCCCAAAGAGACCCAGTACTTC.

The chain combines TRBV19 with TRBJ2-5; 12 nucleotides align to TRBD1. Germline trimming cut 4 bases from V and 5 bases from J; bases unmatched to any gene: 8. Germline CDR1 and CDR2: LNHDA and SQIVND (reference sequence). The CDR3 runs 16 residues. The CDR3 here is CASSSRDRGPAETQYF. The CDR3 nucleotides read TGTGCCAGTAGTAGCCGGGACAGGGGGCCTGCTGAGACCCAGTACTTC.

The chain employs TRBV19 and TRBJ2-3; 14 positions match TRBD2. Trimming removed 3 bases from V and 7 bases from J; junction bases left unmatched: 3. Germline CDR1 is LNHDA and CDR2 is SQIVND (reference sequence). The length of the CDR3 is 15 residues. The CDR3 loop reads CASSIGTSGRHTQYF. For the CDR3, the DNA is TGTGCCAGTAGTATTGGGACTAGCGGGAGACATACGCAGTATTTT. The whole variable domain, filled in from reference TRBV19 and TRBJ2-3, reads DGGITQSPKYLFRKEGQNVTLSCEQNLNHDAMYWYRQDPGQGLRLIYYSQIVNDFQKGDIAEGYSVSREKKESFPLTVTSAQKNPTAFYLCASSIGTSGRHTQYFGPGTRLTVL.

As to this clone: The identical CDR3 is also encoded by other nucleotide sequences in the sample. The chain is built from TRBV18 and TRBJ2-1; tentative D call: TRBD2 (6 bases). The CDR3 has 13 residues. Germline lookup yields CDR1 KGHSH and CDR2 LQKENI. V was trimmed by 4 bases and J by 4 bases, leaving 8 bases between them. CDR3 in DNA: TGTGCCAGCTCACGGGGAGGTTACAATGAGCAGTTCTTC. Encoded protein: CASSRGGYNEQFF. Using reference TRBV18 and TRBJ2-1 for the parts outside the CDR3, the full variable domain is NAGVMQNPRHLVRRRGQEARLRCSPMKGHSHVYWYRQLPEEGLKFMVYLQKENIIDESGMPKERFSAEFPKEGPSILRIQQVVRGDSAAYFCASSRGGYNEQFFGPGTRLTVL.

CDR3: CAISESGGTSGNTIYF. The CDR3 DNA is TGTGCCATCAGTGAGTCAGGGGGAACCTCTGGAAACACCATATATTTT. This chain connects TRBV10-3 to TRBJ1-3, with a tentative D call TRBD1 (6 bases). Trimming shortened V by 0 bases and J by 0 bases, and 9 bases separated the two germline ends. The CDR3 is 16 amino acids. Per the germline V gene, CDR1 is ENHRY and CDR2 is SYGVKD.

The chain carries TRBV2 and TRBJ2-5; the D is unclear. The CDR3 loop spans 15 amino acids. Trimming removed 5 bases from V and 2 bases from J, with 15 bases in between. Germline V lookup: CDR1 SNHLY, CDR2 FYNNEI. The CDR3, as DNA: TGTGCCAGCAGTCGGCTACAAGGTCGACAAGAGACCCAGTACTTC. This codes for CASSRLQGRQETQYF.

The J gene is TRBJ2-7, the V gene TRBV6-1; D gene uncertain. Per germline, CDR1 MNHNS and CDR2 SASEGT. The CDR3 is 14 residues long. V lost 4 bases, J lost 1 base, and 11 bases lay in between. For the CDR3, the DNA is TGTGCCAGCAGTGTGAAGGTAATGTCCTACGAGCAGTACTTC. This sequence encodes CASSVKVMSYEQYF.

This sequence joins TRBV30 and TRBJ1-1, with D unresolved. This CDR3 has 15 amino acids. Trimming shortened V by 3 bases and J by 0 bases, and 14 bases separated the two germline ends. Germline CDR1 and CDR2: GTSNPN and SVGIG (reference sequence). In DNA form, the CDR3 reads TGTGCCTGGAGCGCGGTGCCGGGCCTGAACACTGAAGCTTTCTTT. Translating it yields CAWSAVPGLNTEAFF. Full variable domain (remainder filled in from reference TRBV30 and TRBJ1-1): SQTIHQWPATLVQPVGSPLSLECTVEGTSNPNLYWYRQAAGRGLQLLFYSVGIGQISSEVPQNLSASRPQDRQFILSSKKLLLSDSGFYLCAWSAVPGLNTEAFFGQGTRLTVV.

This chain links TRBV7-3 with TRBJ1-1, with 7 bases fitting TRBD1. J gave up 4 bases and V 10 bases, and 12 bases lay outside the gene matches. Germline loops: CDR1 SGHTA, CDR2 FQGTGA. The CDR3 totals 14 residues. The CDR3 protein is CATSTTGSSTEAFF. The CDR3 DNA reads TGTGCCACATCCACGACAGGGTCCTCCACTGAAGCTTTCTTT.

The gene calls are TRBV6-5 and TRBJ1-1; 7 positions match TRBD1. This CDR3 comprises 13 residues. V lost 5 bases, J lost 11 bases, and 11 bases stayed unmatched. Per the germline V gene, CDR1 is MNHEY and CDR2 is SVGAGI. The CDR3 region is CASSLTGVGLAFF. Written as DNA, the CDR3 is TGTGCCAGCAGTCTCACAGGGGTTGGATTGGCTTTCTTT.

The chain is built from TRBV5-1 and TRBJ2-1; no definite D call. The CDR3 runs 16 residues. From germline, CDR1 is SGHRS and CDR2 YFSETQ. Trimming left V 5 bases short and J 0 bases short, with 15 bases between. CDR3 sequence: CASSTSVGSSYNEQFF. Written as DNA, the CDR3 is TGCGCCAGCAGTACCTCAGTGGGATCCTCCTACAATGAGCAGTTCTTC. The full variable domain, with the rest looked up from reference TRBV5-1 and TRBJ2-1, is KAGVTQTPRYLIKTRGQQVTLSCSPISGHRSVSWYQQTPGQGLQFLFEYFSETQRNKGNFPGRFSGRQFSNSRSEMNVSTLELGDSALYLCASSTSVGSSYNEQFFGPGTRLTVL.

DNA for the CDR3: TGCGCCAGCAGCTCAGGGGTAAGAGGCGGGGAGCTGTTTTTT. Encoded protein: CASSSGVRGGELFF. The chain recombines TRBV5-1 with TRBJ2-2; D is perhaps TRBD1 (6 bases). This CDR3 is built from 14 residues. In germline, CDR1 is SGHRS, CDR2 YFSETQ. V dropped 3 bases and J dropped 7 bases, with 13 bases sitting between them.

The chain recombines TRBV18 with TRBJ2-1; TRBD1 matches 9 bases. The CDR3 totals 17 residues. V lost 0 bases, J lost 7 bases, and 10 bases stayed unmatched. The V gene's germline CDR1 is KGHSH and CDR2 LQKENI. CDR3 nucleotide sequence: TGTGCCAGCTCACCACCGTCAAGGGACAGGGCCGTGAATGAGCAGTTCTTC. As protein: CASSPPSRDRAVNEQFF.

J is TRBJ2-2 and V is TRBV11-2; the match to TRBD2 covers 10 bases. CDR1 is SGHAT and CDR2 is FQNNGV in the germline V gene. This CDR3 region has 18 residues. V lost 5 bases and J lost 0; bases outside the gene matches: 9. The CDR3 loop is CASSPRGLAFANTGELFF. CDR3 coding DNA: TGTGCCAGCAGCCCAAGGGGACTAGCGTTCGCGAACACCGGGGAGCTGTTTTTT.